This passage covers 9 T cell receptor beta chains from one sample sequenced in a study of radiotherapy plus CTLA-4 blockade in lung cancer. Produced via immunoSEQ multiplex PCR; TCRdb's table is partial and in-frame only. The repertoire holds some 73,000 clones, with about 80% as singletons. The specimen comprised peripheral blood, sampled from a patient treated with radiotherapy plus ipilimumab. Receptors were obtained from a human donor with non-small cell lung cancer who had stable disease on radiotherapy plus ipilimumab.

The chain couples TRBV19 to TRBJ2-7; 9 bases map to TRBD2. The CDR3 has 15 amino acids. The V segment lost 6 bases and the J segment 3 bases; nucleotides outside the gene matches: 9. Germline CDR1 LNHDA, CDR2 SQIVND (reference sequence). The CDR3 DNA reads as TGTGCCAGTAGAGGATCTAGCGGGGAATTCTACGAGCAGTACTTC. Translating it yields CASRGSSGEFYEQYF. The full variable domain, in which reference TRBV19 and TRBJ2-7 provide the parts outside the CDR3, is DGGITQSPKYLFRKEGQNVTLSCEQNLNHDAMYWYRQDPGQGLRLIYYSQIVNDFQKGDIAEGYSVSREKKESFPLTVTSAQKNPTAFYLCASRGSSGEFYEQYFGPGTRLTVT.

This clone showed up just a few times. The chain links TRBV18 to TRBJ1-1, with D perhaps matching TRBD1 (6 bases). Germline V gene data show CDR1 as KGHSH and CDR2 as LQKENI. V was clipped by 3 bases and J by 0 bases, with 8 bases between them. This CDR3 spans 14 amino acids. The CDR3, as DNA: TGTGCCAGCTCACCTCCAGGGGTGAACACTGAAGCTTTCTTT. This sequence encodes CASSPPGVNTEAFF.

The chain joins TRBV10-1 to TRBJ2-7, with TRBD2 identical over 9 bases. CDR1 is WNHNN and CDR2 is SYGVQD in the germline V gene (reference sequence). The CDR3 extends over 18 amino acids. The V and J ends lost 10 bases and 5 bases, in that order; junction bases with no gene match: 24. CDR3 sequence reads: CATPSRGRAKNMADEQYF. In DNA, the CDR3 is TGCGCCACCCCATCCCGCGGGAGGGCCAAAAATATGGCGGACGAGCAGTACTTC.

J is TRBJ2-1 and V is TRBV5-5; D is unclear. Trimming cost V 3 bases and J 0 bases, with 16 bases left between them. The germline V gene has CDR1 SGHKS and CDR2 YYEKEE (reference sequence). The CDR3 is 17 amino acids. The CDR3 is CASSWPQERSSYNEQFF. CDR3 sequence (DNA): TGTGCCAGCAGCTGGCCTCAGGAGAGGAGCTCCTACAATGAGCAGTTCTTC. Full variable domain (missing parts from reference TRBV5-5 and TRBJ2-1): DAGVTQSPTHLIKTRGQQVTLRCSPISGHKSVSWYQQVLGQGPQFIFQYYEKEERGRGNFPDRFSARQFPNYSSELNVNALLLGDSALYLCASSWPQERSSYNEQFFGPGTRLTVL.

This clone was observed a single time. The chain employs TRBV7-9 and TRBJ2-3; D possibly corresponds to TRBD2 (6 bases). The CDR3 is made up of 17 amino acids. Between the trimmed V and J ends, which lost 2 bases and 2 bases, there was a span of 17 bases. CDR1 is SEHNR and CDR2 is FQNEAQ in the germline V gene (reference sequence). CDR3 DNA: TGTGCCAGCAGCTTAACAACTGGTAGCGGTGTCACAGATACGCAGTATTTT. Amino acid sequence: CASSLTTGSGVTDTQYF.

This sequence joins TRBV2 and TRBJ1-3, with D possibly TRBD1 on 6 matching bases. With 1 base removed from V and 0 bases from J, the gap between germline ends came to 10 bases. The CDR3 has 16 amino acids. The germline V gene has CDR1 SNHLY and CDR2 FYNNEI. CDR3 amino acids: CASSEDRTVSGNTIYF. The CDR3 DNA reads TGTGCCAGCAGTGAAGACCGGACAGTCTCTGGAAACACCATATATTTT. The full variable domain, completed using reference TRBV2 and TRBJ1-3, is EPEVTQTPSHQVTQMGQEVILRCVPISNHLYFYWYRQILGQKVEFLVSFYNNEISEKSEIFDDQFSVERPDGSNFTLKIRSTKLEDSAMYFCASSEDRTVSGNTIYFGEGSWLTVV.

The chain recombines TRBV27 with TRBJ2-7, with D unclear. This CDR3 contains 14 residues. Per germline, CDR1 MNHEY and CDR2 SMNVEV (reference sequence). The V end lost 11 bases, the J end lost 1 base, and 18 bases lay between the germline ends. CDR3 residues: CAGRTRLGSYEQYF. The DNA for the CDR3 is TGTGCCGGACGGACCAGACTGGGGTCCTACGAGCAGTACTTC.

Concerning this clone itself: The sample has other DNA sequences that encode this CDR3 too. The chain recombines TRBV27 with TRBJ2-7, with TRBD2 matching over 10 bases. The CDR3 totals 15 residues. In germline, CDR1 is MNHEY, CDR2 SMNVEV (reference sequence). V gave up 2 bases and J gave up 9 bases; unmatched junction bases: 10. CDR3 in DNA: TGTGCCAGCAGTTTAATTGGGGGGACTAGCGAGGGGCAGTACTTC. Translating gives CASSLIGGTSEGQYF.

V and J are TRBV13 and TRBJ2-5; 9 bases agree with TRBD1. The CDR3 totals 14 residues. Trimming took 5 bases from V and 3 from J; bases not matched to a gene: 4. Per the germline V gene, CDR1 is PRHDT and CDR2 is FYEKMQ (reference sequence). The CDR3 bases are TGTGCCAGCAGCCTCCGGACAGGGGAAGAGACCCAGTACTTC. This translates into CASSLRTGEETQYF.